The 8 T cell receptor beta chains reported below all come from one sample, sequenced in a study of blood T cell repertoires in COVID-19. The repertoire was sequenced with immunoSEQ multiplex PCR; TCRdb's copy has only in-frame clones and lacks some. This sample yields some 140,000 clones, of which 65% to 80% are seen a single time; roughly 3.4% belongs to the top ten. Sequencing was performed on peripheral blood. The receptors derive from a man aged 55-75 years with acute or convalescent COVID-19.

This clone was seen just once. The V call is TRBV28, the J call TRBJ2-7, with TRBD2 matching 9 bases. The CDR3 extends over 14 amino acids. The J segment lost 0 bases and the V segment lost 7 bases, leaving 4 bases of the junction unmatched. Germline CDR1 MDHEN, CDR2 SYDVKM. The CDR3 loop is CASTLLAGSYEQYF. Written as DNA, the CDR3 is TGTGCCAGCACTCTACTAGCGGGCTCCTACGAGCAGTACTTC.

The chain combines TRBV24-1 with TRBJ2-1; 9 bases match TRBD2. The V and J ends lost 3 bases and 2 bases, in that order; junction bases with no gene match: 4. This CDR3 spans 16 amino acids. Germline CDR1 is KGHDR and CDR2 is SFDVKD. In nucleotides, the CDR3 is TGTGCCACCAGTGATCGGGTAGCGGGAGCCTACAATGAGCAGTTCTTC. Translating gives CATSDRVAGAYNEQFF.

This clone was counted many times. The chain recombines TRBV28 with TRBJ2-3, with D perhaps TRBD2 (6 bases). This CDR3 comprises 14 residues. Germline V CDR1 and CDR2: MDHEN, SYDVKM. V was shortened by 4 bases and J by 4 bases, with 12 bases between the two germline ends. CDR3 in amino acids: CASSSSGEADTQYF. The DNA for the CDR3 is TGTGCCAGCAGTTCATCGGGGGAGGCAGATACGCAGTATTTT.

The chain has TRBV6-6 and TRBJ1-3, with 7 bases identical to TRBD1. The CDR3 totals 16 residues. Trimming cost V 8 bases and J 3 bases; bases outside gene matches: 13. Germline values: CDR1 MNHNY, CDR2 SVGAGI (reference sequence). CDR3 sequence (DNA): TGTGCCAGCCGCCAAACAGGGGTCTCTTTTGGAAACACCATATATTTT. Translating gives CASRQTGVSFGNTIYF.

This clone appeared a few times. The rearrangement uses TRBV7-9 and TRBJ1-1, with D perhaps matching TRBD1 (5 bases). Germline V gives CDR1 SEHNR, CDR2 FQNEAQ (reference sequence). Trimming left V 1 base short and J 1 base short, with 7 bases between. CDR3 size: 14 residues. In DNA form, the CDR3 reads TGTGCCAGCAGCTTAGGAACAGGGAACACTGAAGCTTTCTTT. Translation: CASSLGTGNTEAFF. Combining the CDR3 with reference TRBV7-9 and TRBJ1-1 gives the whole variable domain DTGVSQNPRHKITKRGQNVTFRCDPISEHNRLYWYRQTLGQGPEFLTYFQNEAQLEKSRLLSDRFSAERPKGSFSTLEIQRTEQGDSAMYLCASSLGTGNTEAFFGQGTRLTVV.

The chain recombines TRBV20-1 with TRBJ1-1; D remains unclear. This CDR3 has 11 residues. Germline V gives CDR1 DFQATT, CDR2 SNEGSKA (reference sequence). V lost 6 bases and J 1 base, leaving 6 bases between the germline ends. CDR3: CSAVGNTEAFF. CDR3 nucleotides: TGCAGTGCCGTCGGGAACACTGAAGCTTTCTTT.

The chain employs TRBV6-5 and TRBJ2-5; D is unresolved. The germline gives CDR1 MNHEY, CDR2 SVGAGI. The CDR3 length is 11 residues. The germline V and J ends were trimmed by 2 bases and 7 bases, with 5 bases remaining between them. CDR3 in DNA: TGTGCCAGCAGTTACGCAGGGACCCAGTACTTC. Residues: CASSYAGTQYF.

Here the CDR3 DNA reads TGTGCCAGCGGCTCTAGCGCCGGGGAGCTGTTTTTT. This encodes CASGSSAGELFF. The rearrangement uses TRBV6-5 and TRBJ2-2; D is possibly TRBD2 (6 bases). Germline values: CDR1 MNHEY, CDR2 SVGAGI. V was shortened by 8 bases and J by 6 bases, with 10 bases between the two germline ends. The CDR3 consists of 12 residues.